This TCR beta chain was observed in a study of blood T cell repertoires in COVID-19. Study as a whole: PBMCs, B-cell-depleted T cells, or T cells were the source of the cDNA or gDNA that made up the material.

Clones were sequenced by immunoSEQ multiplex PCR, and TCRdb holds only the in-frame ones, with some missing. The sample includes 13,000 to 15,000 clones, 80% to 90% seen only once; the top ten take roughly 15%. The V gene end was trimmed by 3 bases and the J gene end by 4 bases; junction bases not matched to a gene: 3. The CDR3 sequence is 14 residues long. Germline lookup yields CDR1 KGHSH and CDR2 LQKENI. The rearrangement joins TRBV18 to TRBJ1-5; 7 positions match TRBD1. The specimen was peripheral blood. The sequence was obtained from a man aged 50-59 years with active COVID-19. The CDR3 is CASSPGQVNQPQHF. CDR3 coding DNA: TGTGCCAGCTCACCCGGACAGGTTAATCAGCCCCAGCATTTT.